This T cell receptor (beta chain) was recovered during a study of blood T cell repertoires in COVID-19. In the study overall: COVID-19 samples collected from the United States, Italy and Spain covered acute and convalescent phases. T cells, B-cell-depleted T cells, or PBMCs provided the cDNA or gDNA that served as material.

Germline values: CDR1 LGHDT, CDR2 YNNKEL (reference sequence). The V gene lost 2 bases and the J gene lost 1 base, with 21 bases spanning the gap. This CDR3 has 18 residues. In the authors' workflow: Amplification of reference gene primers was used by the study to estimate nucleated cell counts. The assay was immunoSEQ multiplex PCR, and TCRdb's table has in-frame clones only and misses some. The V and J calls and clone size come from that table; D and trimming were worked out from the DNA. Among 90,000 or so clones, around 88% were seen once, and the ten largest hold 7.5% to 9.5%. J is TRBJ2-7 and V is TRBV3-1 (or the pseudogene TRBV3-2); TRBD1 is a possible D gene (6 bases). Material for sequencing was peripheral blood. This clonotype originated in a man aged 45 to 65 with active COVID-19. The CDR3 DNA is TGTGCCAGCAGCCAACACCCCCAGACAGGTGGGCAATCCTACGAGCAGTACTTC. Translating it yields CASSQHPQTGGQSYEQYF.